These T cell receptor beta chains were read from a single sample in a study of OX40 agonist ivuxolimab in advanced cancers. Method: immunoSEQ multiplex PCR; TCRdb's copy keeps in-frame clones and lacks some. The top ten clones hold over 8.5% of a sample with some 31,000 clones, roughly 92% of them seen once. The sample was CD4+ or CD8+ T cells sorted from blood, taken in a trial of the OX40 agonist ivuxolimab. These receptors came from an adult with an advanced solid tumor such as melanoma, head and neck, liver or kidney cancer. CDR3s include the opening cysteine and the closing phenylalanine or tryptophan.

j_call | v_call | cdr3_aa
TRBJ2-1 | TRBV13 | CASSPGTSGPSYNEQFF
TRBJ2-7 | TRBV5-1 | CASSLAGTGSYEQYF
TRBJ1-1 | TRBV10-3 | CAIGEYTEAFF
TRBJ2-3 | TRBV5-6 | CASSSALVAQYF
TRBJ1-4 | TRBV7-6 | CASSLPPGRPNNEKLFF
TRBJ2-3 | TRBV29-1 | CSGLAGSTDTQYF
TRBJ2-7 | TRBV19 | CASSTGGYEQYF
TRBJ2-1 | TRBV9 | CASSVGLIRKYNEQFF
TRBJ2-7 | TRBV7-2 | CASSFVSYEQYF
TRBJ2-1 | TRBV20-1 | CSAAWGNEQFF
TRBJ1-2 | TRBV15 | CATSSKRAVPNYGYTF
TRBJ2-1 | TRBV9 | CASSVAGRASEQFF
TRBJ1-1 | TRBV11-2 | CASSILRAEAFF
TRBJ2-7 | TRBV7-2 | CASSTTGTSDYEQYF
TRBJ1-2 | TRBV7-8 | CASSLEDGGTGDGYTF
TRBJ1-5 | TRBV19 | CASSIAGFSNQPQHF
TRBJ2-1 | TRBV7-6 | CASSLELGRSLPMKQFF
TRBJ2-2 | TRBV29-1 | CSPPAYTGELFF
TRBJ1-1 | TRBV7-8 | CASSLSSTGGSEAFF
TRBJ2-1 | TRBV19 | CASSTLHGAMNEQFF
TRBJ2-1 | TRBV6-5 | CASSYGLAGSNEQFF
TRBJ1-1 | TRBV5-1 | CASSFEGGPTEAFF
TRBJ1-2 | TRBV7-9 | CASSLAGTNYGYTF
TRBJ1-5 | TRBV7-6 | CASSFGSNQPQHF
TRBJ1-2 | TRBV28 | CASSLRLQPYGYTF
TRBJ1-2 | TRBV11-2 | CASSLGGANYGYTF
TRBJ2-1 | TRBV4-1 | CASSQDPVDRGKGDEQFF
TRBJ2-5 | TRBV29-1 | CSVEGLAGEETQYF
TRBJ2-7 | TRBV7-2 | CASTGNTGIYEQYF
TRBJ2-1 | TRBV5-1 | CASSLAQGAYNEQFF
TRBJ2-5 | TRBV28 | CASSFLEQEETQYF
TRBJ2-7 | TRBV6-5 | CASSYSTAYEQYF
. | TRBV28 | CASSIWTGAYEQYF
TRBJ2-1 | TRBV4-1 | CASSPTRLDNEQFF
TRBJ2-6 | TRBV4-1 | CASSQDRGSSGANVLTF
TRBJ1-1 | TRBV14 | CASSHLPKVTEAFF
TRBJ1-1 | TRBV11-2 | CASSLTTIKAFF
TRBJ1-1 | TRBV5-6 | CASSFRTAMNTEAFF
TRBJ1-1 | TRBV5-1 | CASSISRTKGTEAFF
TRBJ2-7 | TRBV11-2 | CASSLGQGAGEQYF
TRBJ1-1 | TRBV28 | CASSYVTGTEAFF
TRBJ2-1 | TRBV28 | CASSLRISYNEQFF
TRBJ2-7 | TRBV27 | CASSPSSGTVSYEQYF
TRBJ1-1 | TRBV6-5 | CASSYSDRGHTEAFF
TRBJ1-1 | TRBV27 | CASTGGNTEAFF
TRBJ2-3 | TRBV27 | CASSLSIADTQYF
TRBJ1-1 | TRBV28 | CASSLYRTGNTEAFF
TRBJ1-2 | TRBV7-8 | CASSLDPGGLGYTF